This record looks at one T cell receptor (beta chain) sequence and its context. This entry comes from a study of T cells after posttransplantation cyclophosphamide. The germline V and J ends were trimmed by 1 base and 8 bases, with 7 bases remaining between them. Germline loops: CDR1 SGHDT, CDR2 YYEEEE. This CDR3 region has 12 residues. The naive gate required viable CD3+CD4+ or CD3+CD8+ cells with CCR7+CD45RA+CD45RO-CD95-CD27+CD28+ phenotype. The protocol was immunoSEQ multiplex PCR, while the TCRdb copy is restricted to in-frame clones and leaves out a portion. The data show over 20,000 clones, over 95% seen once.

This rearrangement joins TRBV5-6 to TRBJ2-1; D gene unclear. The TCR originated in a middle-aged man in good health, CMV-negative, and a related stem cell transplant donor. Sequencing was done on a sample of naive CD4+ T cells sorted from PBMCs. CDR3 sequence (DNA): TGTGCCAGCAGCTTGACATTCCATGAGCAGTTCTTC. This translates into CASSLTFHEQFF.